The 20 T cell receptor beta chains below come from one sample, sequenced in a study of T cell changes during pregnancy in multiple sclerosis (dated by TCRdb to the late 2010s). Library generation was performed with the immunoSEQ multiplex PCR assay. Not all clones reach the TCRdb copy of this immuneACCESS table, which keeps in-frame sequences only. Checked studies attribute under half of the gap to unresolved V genes and leave the rest unexplained. For this sample there are fewer than 90,000 clones; 90% to 95% appear just once. The top ten clonotypes cover 0.65% to 0.95% of the sample. Here the sequenced sample was peripheral blood, taken in the third trimester of pregnancy. Source of these receptors: a female donor with multiple sclerosis, enrolled in a pregnancy study.

Here the CDR3 DNA reads TGTGCCAGCAGCCTGGACAGTGGGGGCTACGAGCAGTACTTC. This encodes CASSLDSGGYEQYF. V is TRBV14 and J is TRBJ2-7, with D possibly being TRBD1 (6 bases). The germline gives CDR1 SGHDN, CDR2 FVKESK. Trimming removed 4 bases from V and 3 bases from J, with 13 bases in between. The CDR3 has 14 amino acids.

The chain joins TRBV4-2 to TRBJ2-1, with TRBD2 matching over 9 bases. The CDR3 loop spans 15 amino acids. J lost 4 bases, V lost 3 bases, and 4 bases had no gene match. Germline CDR1 LGHNA, CDR2 YNFKEQ. CDR3 DNA: TGTGCCAGCAGCCATAGAACTAGCGGGTACAATGAGCAGTTCTTC. Amino acid sequence: CASSHRTSGYNEQFF.

The chain links TRBV6-1 to TRBJ2-7; D is unresolved. V lost 4 bases, J lost 2 bases, and 9 bases lay in between. From germline, CDR1 is MNHNS and CDR2 SASEGT. CDR3 length: 13 amino acids. The CDR3 spells CASSVRVTYEQYF. CDR3 bases: TGTGCCAGCAGTGTCCGGGTTACCTACGAGCAGTACTTC.

The chain recombines TRBV11-2 with TRBJ2-5; possible D gene TRBD2, 5 bases. Germline CDR1 is SGHAT and CDR2 is FQNNGV. The CDR3 has 15 residues. V was cut by 5 bases and J by 4 bases, with 17 bases left in between. In DNA, the CDR3 is TGTGCCAGCAGCCCCGGACCGGGGAAGCGAGAGACCCAGTACTTC. It yields the protein CASSPGPGKRETQYF.

The rearrangement joins TRBV29-1 to TRBJ1-2, with D possibly TRBD1 on 5 matching bases. Per germline, CDR1 SQVTM and CDR2 ANQGSEA. V lost 8 bases to trimming and J lost 7 bases, with 20 bases between them. The CDR3 covers 13 residues. CDR3 protein: CSLRLRGERGYTF. CDR3 nucleotide sequence: TGCAGCCTACGGCTACGGGGGGAACGTGGCTACACCTTC.

The gene calls are TRBV7-9 and TRBJ2-7, with a tentative D call TRBD2 (5 bases). Germline V gene sequence: CDR1 SEHNR, CDR2 FQNEAQ (reference sequence). The CDR3 is 16 residues long. Trimming pared 5 bases from V and 3 bases from J, leaving 20 bases between. The CDR3 spells CASSPPRRTDYYEQYF. The CDR3 region has the DNA TGTGCCAGCAGCCCTCCAAGGAGGACGGATTACTACGAGCAGTACTTC.

The table lists this clone with a count of one. The V call is TRBV27, the J call TRBJ2-3; TRBD1 matches 7 bases. The junction had 3 bases not matched to a gene; V was cut back by 3 bases and J by 0 bases. The CDR3 is made up of 15 amino acids. Germline CDR1 MNHEY, CDR2 SMNVEV (reference sequence). For the CDR3, the DNA is TGTGCCAGCAGTTTCGGGACAGCTAGCACAGATACGCAGTATTTT. Translating it yields CASSFGTASTDTQYF.

This chain uses TRBV27 with TRBJ2-3; TRBD2 matches at 12 bases. V was clipped by 7 bases and J by 4 bases; unmatched bases: 3. CDR3 length: 14 amino acids. Germline-derived CDR1 and CDR2 are MNHEY and SMNVEV (reference sequence). The CDR3 sequence is CASTLAGGADTQYF. CDR3 DNA: TGTGCCAGCACCCTAGCGGGAGGGGCAGATACGCAGTATTTT.

This clone was seen a single time. Relative to the germline gene, one junction end is altered; a read error may explain this. The chain joins TRBV2 to TRBJ2-5; D perhaps matches TRBD1 (5 bases). The CDR3 length is 13 residues. CDR1 and CDR2 from the germline V gene are SNHLY and FYNNEI. CDR3 DNA sequence: TGTGCCGGCAGTGTGGGGCCCCAAGAGACCCAGTACTTC. Translating it yields CAGSVGPQETQYF.

This chain uses TRBV30 with TRBJ2-5, with D perhaps TRBD2 (6 bases). CDR3 size: 15 residues. V lost 5 bases to trimming and J lost 1 base, with 17 bases between them. Germline CDR1 is GTSNPN and CDR2 is SVGIG (reference sequence). CDR3 amino acids: CAWGTLRDSQETQYF. The CDR3 DNA reads as TGTGCCTGGGGGACCCTCCGGGACTCCCAAGAGACCCAGTACTTC. Full variable domain (missing parts from reference TRBV30 and TRBJ2-5): SQTIHQWPATLVQPVGSPLSLECTVEGTSNPNLYWYRQAAGRGLQLLFYSVGIGQISSEVPQNLSASRPQDRQFILSSKKLLLSDSGFYLCAWGTLRDSQETQYFGPGTRLLVL.

The rearrangement uses TRBV7-8 and TRBJ2-4; 9 bases are a match to TRBD1. This CDR3 contains 14 residues. V gave up 4 bases and J gave up 8 bases; unmatched junction bases: 6. The germline V gene encodes CDR1 SGHVS and CDR2 FQNEAQ. CDR3 region: CASSSRQGGDIQYF. In nucleotides, the CDR3 is TGTGCCAGCAGCTCACGACAGGGGGGGGACATTCAGTACTTC.

Concerning this clone: The sample carries other DNA sequences with the same CDR3. The chain couples TRBV5-1 to TRBJ2-3, with D unresolved. This CDR3 comprises 14 residues. Germline V gene lookup returns CDR1 SGHRS and CDR2 YFSETQ. V gave up 5 bases and J gave up 0 bases, with 10 bases separating them. The chain's CDR3 is CASRRVSSTDTQYF. DNA of the CDR3: TGCGCCAGCAGACGGGTTTCCAGCACAGATACGCAGTATTTT.

The chain couples TRBV27 to TRBJ1-2; 10 nucleotides agree with TRBD1. In germline, CDR1 is MNHEY, CDR2 SMNVEV (reference sequence). Trimming took 5 bases from V and 3 from J; bases not matched to a gene: 9. The CDR3 is made up of 16 amino acids. CDR3 DNA sequence: TGTGCCAGCAGTCTAGCGGACAGGGGGAAGGACTATGGCTACACCTTC. It yields the protein CASSLADRGKDYGYTF.

The rearrangement joins TRBV2 to TRBJ1-1; 8 nucleotides line up with TRBD1. This CDR3 has 12 residues. Germline values: CDR1 SNHLY, CDR2 FYNNEI. Trimming at V came to 5 bases and at J to 11 bases, leaving 7 bases not matched to a gene. CDR3 residues: CASSPRTGFAFF. In nucleotides, the CDR3 is TGTGCCAGCAGTCCCCGGACAGGGTTTGCTTTCTTT.

This clone was picked up a small number of times. No conserved phenylalanine or tryptophan ends this CDR3, so it is likely a read error. The DNA is left out, because the CDR3 cannot be placed on it with certainty; the CDR3 is given as TCRdb lists it. The genes are TRBV2 and TRBJ2-7; TRBD2 is the table's D call and was not checked against the DNA. The CDR3 comprises 10 residues, both ends counted. Germline V gene data show CDR1 as SNHLY and CDR2 as FYNNEI. CDR3 loop: CASSDPGLLT.

The rearrangement links TRBV19 to TRBJ2-7, with a possible D match to TRBD2 (6 bases). The CDR3 sequence is 17 residues long. V dropped 3 bases and J dropped 1 base, with 19 bases sitting between them. CDR1 and CDR2 (germline): LNHDA, SQIVND (reference sequence). In nucleotides, the CDR3 is TGTGCCAGTAGTATTCGGGGTCGTGGCGGGAAGTCCTACGAGCAGTACTTC. Its protein is CASSIRGRGGKSYEQYF.

This sequence joins TRBV6-5 and TRBJ2-7; 9 bases match TRBD2. There are 14 residues in the CDR3. Germline V CDR1 and CDR2: MNHEY, SVGAGI. V trimming: 5 bases; J trimming: 6 bases; junction bases outside the gene matches: 8. CDR3 loop: CASSGGLARVEQYF. The CDR3 nucleotides are TGTGCCAGCAGTGGGGGACTAGCTCGGGTCGAGCAGTACTTC.

The V gene is TRBV4-1, the J gene TRBJ2-3, with TRBD1 as a possible D gene (5 bases). The germline gives CDR1 MGHRA, CDR2 YSYEKL. V lost 3 bases and J lost 1, with 17 bases in between. There are 17 residues in the CDR3. The CDR3 nucleotides read TGCGCCAGCAGCCACAGCGTATCAGGGTCTGGCACAGATACGCAGTATTTT. Its protein product is CASSHSVSGSGTDTQYF.

V and J are TRBV27 and TRBJ2-5, with TRBD2 as a possible D gene (6 bases). CDR3 length equals 15 residues. The germline CDR1 and CDR2 sequences are MNHEY and SMNVEV (reference sequence). The V and J ends lost 4 bases and 2 bases respectively, with 14 bases between them. The CDR3 protein is CASSSDLALQETQYF. The CDR3 DNA reads as TGTGCCAGCAGTTCCGATCTAGCGCTACAAGAGACCCAGTACTTC.

There are a few counts of this clone. The chain is built from TRBV21-1 and TRBJ2-1; the D call of TRBD1 is as the table states it, not checked on the DNA. TRBV21-1 counts as a pseudogene. There are 12 residues in the CDR3. The CDR3: CASSSKGPEQFF. The DNA of the CDR3 is TGTGCCAGCAGCTCAAAGGGGCCTGAGCAGTTCTTC.